This is a list of T cell receptor beta chains from one sample in a study of shared clonotypes between healthy human individuals. The protocol was immunoSEQ multiplex PCR, while the TCRdb copy is restricted to in-frame clones and leaves out a portion. The table shows roughly 490,000 clones, with around three quarters occurring only once. The sample comprised PBMCs. These receptors were collected from a woman aged 40 to 50 in good health. Some clones in this sample may be carry-over from other donors' samples. The CDR3 runs from the conserved cysteine through the conserved F or W. A D gene is named only where the DNA matches it firmly.

V gene	J gene	D gene	CDR3 protein	CDR3 DNA
TRBV10-2	TRBJ2-1	-	CASSERGYSYNEQFF	TGCGCCAGCAGTGAGAGAGGGTACTCCTACAATGAGCAGTTCTTC
TRBV11-2	TRBJ2-5	-	CASSLIGQKETQYF	TGTGCCAGCAGCTTAATCGGACAGAAAGAGACCCAGTACTTC
TRBV7-8	TRBJ2-7	-	CASSLVGGLGYEQYF	TGTGCCAGCAGCTTAGTTGGCGGGTTGGGTTACGAGCAGTACTTC
TRBV2	TRBJ2-3	-	CASTSLGVGTQYF	TGTGCCAGCACTTCCCTGGGAGTTGGGACGCAGTATTTT
TRBV7-2	TRBJ2-7	-	CASSLEATSSYEQYF	TGTGCCAGCAGCTTAGAGGCCACAAGCTCCTACGAGCAGTACTTC
TRBV2	TRBJ2-5	-	CASSEAGETQYF	TGTGCCAGCAGTGAAGCCGGGGAGACCCAGTACTTC
TRBV5-1	TRBJ2-7	TRBD1	CASSPGQLSYEQYF	TGCGCCAGCAGCCCGGGACAGCTATCCTACGAGCAGTACTTC
TRBV11-3	TRBJ1-1	-	CASSLDGDHTEAFF	TGTGCCAGCAGCTTAGACGGCGATCACACTGAAGCTTTCTTT
TRBV19	TRBJ1-1	-	CASSIGFGVTEAFF	TGTGCCAGTAGTATAGGCTTTGGGGTCACTGAAGCTTTCTTT
TRBV5-4	TRBJ2-7	TRBD2	CASSLSAGGGDEQYF	TGTGCCAGCAGTCTCTCGGCGGGGGGAGGAGACGAGCAGTACTTC